The clone carrying this T cell receptor beta chain occurred many times. The data originate from a study of T cells of healthy individuals. The CDR3 length is 13 residues. Trimming pared 2 bases from V and 4 bases from J, leaving 9 bases between. The V gene's germline CDR1 is SGHRS and CDR2 YFSETQ. Each CDR3 protein is one row after TCRdb ran MiXCR on the 5' RACE reads. The table records 85,000 to 100,000 distinct CDR3 sequences, roughly 18% of them present only once. The chain is built from TRBV5-1 and TRBJ2-5; D might be TRBD1 (5 bases). This sequence was found in a human donor in good health. Here the CDR3 reads CASSLRQLETQYF. In DNA form, the CDR3 reads TGCGCCAGCAGCTTACGACAGCTAGAGACCCAGTACTTC.